This T cell receptor (beta chain) appears in the sequencing data of a study of beta chain features in type 1 diabetes (dated by TCRdb to 2016 to 2018). Background for the entire study: Patients and healthy donors did not differ in mean age, gender distribution, total cell number or subset yield. A total of roughly 99 million sorted cells were examined across all samples, and the number of cells per subset was strongly correlated with RNA yield. The study compared the TCRB repertoires of sorted circulating CD4+ T cell subsets in recently diagnosed type 1 diabetes patients with those in matched healthy donors. Naive and central memory subsets were obtained from all 30 or so donors, but regulatory and stem cell-like memory subsets were isolated from only 8 patients and 8 healthy donors.

All of the isolated RNA was reverse transcribed with the High Capacity cDNA Reverse Transcription Kit, so expressed TCRB transcripts were sequenced. Naive, central memory and regulatory T cell samples underwent deep immunoSEQ sequencing, averaging about 3.57 million total reads per sample. Sorted cells were lysed in RLT buffer and RNA was extracted with DNase-treated RNeasy Micro or Mini kits, depending on cell number. To prevent cross-contamination, every cell subset was processed on its own, while patient and healthy donor samples were processed together. TCRB sequences were amplified from cDNA with the immunoSEQ multiplex PCR, producing 87-bp fragments spanning the CDR3 region. The amplicons were sequenced using the Illumina HiSeq platform. Per the source publication's procedure: Synthetic template baselines were used to correct PCR bias computationally, reads within Hamming distance 2 were collapsed together, and singletons that could not be merged were discarded. Reads were aligned to IMGT to assign V, D and J genes, CDR3 length, and insertions or deletions at six rearrangement sites. Within each subset, clonotype counts were normalized to the number of sorted cells before true diversity and Gini coefficients were calculated with the tcR R package. Repertoire sharing was quantified using the overlap coefficient calculated on TCRB nucleotide sequences. Here the immuneACCESS table is served through TCRdb, limited to in-frame sequences with V and J called. Missing clones are a known gap in these copies; in checked studies unresolved V genes cover under half, and the rest lacks a known reason. From that table come the V and J calls and clone size; the DNA was used to work out D and trimming. This sample comprises some 220,000 clones, about a tenth of them detected only once. The top ten constitute 1% to 1.5% of the sample.

Broad study findings and their caveats: At VDJ recombination sites, patients with type 1 diabetes made fewer insertions and deleted more nucleotides, a pattern implying thymic rearrangement abnormalities. Type 1 diabetes patients showed a moderate but significant shortening of TCRB CDR3 length in all four CD4+ subsets. PCR may preferentially amplify shorter templates, but because patient and control samples were amplified and corrected together, any resulting skew would affect both groups equally. Sequencing cDNA rather than genomic DNA could over-represent highly expressing activated cells, although activation and CD3 levels did not differ between groups. HLA sub-analyses involved small numbers of individuals, so any influence of HLA type on TCRB rearrangement remained unresolved. The naive, central memory and regulatory TCRB repertoires appeared to resemble one another more closely among patients than among healthy donors.

V lost 8 bases and J lost 2 bases; the stretch between them is 10 bases long. CDR1 and CDR2 are read off the germline V gene as SNHLY and FYNNEI. The CDR3 goes from the cysteine to the phenylalanine over 14 residues. Only the CDR3 portion is preserved as DNA: 42 bases, with reading frame beginning at the first base. A few counts support this clone. No antigen is known for it. Qualities for individual bases were not recorded, and no much larger clone is one base off. A single peripheral blood draw of 90 to 150 mL on average was collected from each donor into heparinised tubes. Using a panel that included CD45RO, CCR7, CD25, CD127, CD95 and CD27, naive, central memory, regulatory and stem cell-like memory CD4+ T cells were sorted on a BD FACSAria II. Purity was above 95% for every sorted population. PBMCs were separated immediately by Lymphoprep density gradient centrifugation and were stained directly, without being cultured. So that batch effects would be minimized, each experiment stained and sorted samples in pairs, pairing one healthy donor with one patient.

The source of this sequence is a man aged 18 to 29 in good health. The sample consisted of central memory CD4+ T cells from blood. The chain was built from TRBV2 and TRBJ2-6, with no reliable assignment of the D segment. The DNA sequence is TGTGCCAGCCTAAGAATTGCTGGGGCCAACGTCCTGACTTTC. Protein translation: CASLRIAGANVLTF.